This T cell receptor beta chain was sequenced during a study of T cells in lung cancer brain metastases. Study details: Among the roughly 21 patients, more than 15 reported tobacco use, median approximately 40 pack-years.

Whole-study results and caveats: Compared with paired primaries, brain metastases showed fewer unique productive clones (approximately 1,500 versus 4,500). Preoperative corticosteroid effects on brain metastasis T cell infiltration were not controlled. Few clones were shared between paired lesions (mean Morisita 0.23); most were lesion-specific.

Profiling relied on immunoSEQ multiplex PCR, and the TCRdb table lists in-frame clones only, not all of them. The sample comprises approximately 4,800 clones, about 85% of which are singletons, and less than 3.5% rests with the top ten. In regard to this clone: Its target is unknown.

V was cut by 5 bases and J by 3 bases, with 11 bases left in between. Germline V gene lookup returns CDR1 SGHRS and CDR2 YFSETQ. The CDR3 runs to 13 residues. The chain combines TRBV5-1 with TRBJ1-1, with a tentative D call TRBD1 (6 bases). The sample was tumor tissue from the primary lung tumor. This TCR was sampled from a woman between 45 and 65 years old with non-small cell lung cancer. The CDR3 nucleotides read TGCGCCAGCAGTAAGGGGGGGCACACTGAAGCTTTCTTT. Translated, it gives CASSKGGHTEAFF.